This T cell receptor beta chain was captured in a study of T cells after yellow fever vaccination. 5'RACE template switching produced TCR cDNA carrying a universal primer site and UMIs. TCRdb independently ran MiXCR on the 5' RACE reads; one entry per CDR3 protein. The profile shows roughly 330,000 distinct CDR3 sequences, roughly 4.3% of them singletons. On this clonotype itself: Its antigen is currently unknown.

Broader study findings: It was a small share of clonotypes that appeared in both CD4 and CD8 compartments. After the booster, approximately 95% of CD4 and 75% to 90% of CD8 primary-response clones were re-detected.

The CDR3 loop spans 12 amino acids. V was pared by 5 bases and J by 5 bases, with 9 bases between. Germline V gene data show CDR1 as MRHNA and CDR2 as SNTAGT. The genes are TRBV6-4 and TRBJ1-1; TRBD1 is a possible D gene (5 bases). The sequenced sample was PBMCs, obtained 5 days after the yellow fever booster vaccination. This sequence originates from a man between 18 and 35 years old who received the YFV17D yellow fever vaccine. The CDR3, as DNA: TGTGCCAGCAGTCGACAGAGAACTGAAGCTTTCTTT. It translates to CASSRQRTEAFF.